This is a list of T cell receptor beta chains from one sample in a study of technical replicates of blood from four donors. Data came from immunoSEQ multiplex PCR; TCRdb stores just in-frame clones and leaves some out. The profile covers about 15,000 clones, with under 90% appearing a single time and around 12% taken by the ten largest. Specimen: PBMCs. These receptors came from a human donor in good health. CDR3s include the opening cysteine and the closing phenylalanine or tryptophan. The D gene is left open where the match is weak. Only some rows state a clone size, as once, few, many or a class for expanded clones.

abundance: NA; v_gene: TRBV11-1; d_gene: NA; j_gene: TRBJ2-5; CDR3aa: CASSLSSPQETQYF; CDR3nt: TGTGCCAGCAGCTTAAGCTCCCCCCAAGAGACCCAGTACTTC
abundance: few; v_gene: TRBV19; d_gene: TRBD2; j_gene: TRBJ2-7; CDR3aa: CASSIDYASGSYEQYF; CDR3nt: TGTGCCAGTAGTATAGATTATGCTAGCGGGAGCTACGAGCAGTACTTC
abundance: NA; v_gene: TRBV5-6; d_gene: TRBD2; j_gene: TRBJ2-3; CDR3aa: CASSLVGWPSGSGTDTQYF; CDR3nt: TGTGCCAGCAGCTTGGTTGGGTGGCCTAGCGGGAGTGGCACAGATACGCAGTATTTT
abundance: few; v_gene: TRBV7-9; d_gene: TRBD1; j_gene: TRBJ1-2; CDR3aa: CASTSLRPGGAWGYTF; CDR3nt: TGTGCCAGCACCTCACTTAGGCCAGGGGGCGCGTGGGGCTACACCTTC
abundance: once; v_gene: TRBV30; d_gene: NA; j_gene: TRBJ1-2; CDR3aa: CAWSLANYGYTF; CDR3nt: TGTGCCTGGTCCTTAGCTAACTATGGCTACACCTTC
abundance: NA; v_gene: TRBV7-6; d_gene: TRBD1; j_gene: TRBJ2-7; CDR3aa: CASSPGTGLSYEQYF; CDR3nt: TGTGCCAGCAGCCCGGGGACAGGACTCTCCTACGAGCAGTACTTC
abundance: NA; v_gene: TRBV27; d_gene: TRBD2; j_gene: TRBJ2-7; CDR3aa: CASSSTSGTYEQYF; CDR3nt: TGTGCCAGCTCAAGTACTAGCGGGACCTACGAGCAGTACTTC
abundance: NA; v_gene: TRBV18; d_gene: TRBD2; j_gene: TRBJ2-3; CDR3aa: CASSPPRSGGSTDTQYF; CDR3nt: TGTGCCAGCTCACCCCCGCGTTCGGGAGGGAGCACAGATACGCAGTATTTT
abundance: NA; v_gene: TRBV6-5; d_gene: TRBD1; j_gene: TRBJ1-4; CDR3aa: CASRQGAYEKLFF; CDR3nt: TGTGCCAGCAGACAGGGGGCGTATGAAAAACTGTTTTTT
abundance: once; v_gene: TRBV5-1; d_gene: NA; j_gene: TRBJ2-5; CDR3aa: CASSSQGQETQYF; CDR3nt: TGCGCCAGCAGCTCCCAGGGGCAAGAGACCCAGTACTTC
abundance: NA; v_gene: TRBV2; d_gene: NA; j_gene: TRBJ2-6; CDR3aa: CASRPGVHAGANVLTF; CDR3nt: TGTGCCAGCAGGCCAGGCGTGCATGCTGGGGCCAACGTCCTGACTTTC
abundance: NA; v_gene: TRBV19; d_gene: TRBD1; j_gene: TRBJ1-5; CDR3aa: CASRIPGGYGNQPQHF; CDR3nt: TGTGCCAGTAGGATTCCAGGGGGTTATGGCAATCAGCCCCAGCATTTT
abundance: NA; v_gene: TRBV9; d_gene: TRBD2; j_gene: TRBJ2-5; CDR3aa: CASSRRGGTSGEETQYF; CDR3nt: TGTGCCAGCAGCCGAAGGGGAGGGACTAGCGGGGAAGAGACCCAGTACTTC
abundance: NA; v_gene: TRBV19; d_gene: TRBD1; j_gene: TRBJ2-1; CDR3aa: CASSIGQGEQFF; CDR3nt: TGTGCCAGTAGTATTGGACAGGGAGAGCAGTTCTTC
abundance: NA; v_gene: TRBV29-1; d_gene: TRBD2; j_gene: TRBJ2-7; CDR3aa: CSAIFGASGSIWTYEQYF; CDR3nt: TGCAGCGCAATCTTTGGGGCTAGCGGGAGCATCTGGACCTACGAGCAGTACTTC
abundance: NA; v_gene: TRBV6-5; d_gene: TRBD2; j_gene: TRBJ2-3; CDR3aa: CASSYSGLAATDTQYF; CDR3nt: TGTGCCAGCAGTTACTCTGGGCTAGCGGCCACAGATACGCAGTATTTT
abundance: NA; v_gene: TRBV15; d_gene: TRBD1; j_gene: TRBJ2-7; CDR3aa: CATSKPIRGRDEQYF; CDR3nt: TGTGCCACCAGCAAACCGATCAGGGGGCGCGACGAGCAGTACTTC
abundance: once; v_gene: TRBV5-1; d_gene: NA; j_gene: TRBJ2-7; CDR3aa: CASRLDFYEQYF; CDR3nt: TGCGCCAGCAGATTGGACTTCTACGAGCAGTACTTC
abundance: NA; v_gene: TRBV5-1; d_gene: TRBD2; j_gene: TRBJ2-1; CDR3aa: CASSPTGLAGADEQFF; CDR3nt: TGCGCCAGCAGCCCTACGGGACTAGCGGGAGCCGATGAGCAGTTCTTC
abundance: NA; v_gene: TRBV9; d_gene: NA; j_gene: TRBJ1-1; CDR3aa: CASSAQGRVQEAFF; CDR3nt: TGTGCCAGCAGCGCCCAGGGCCGGGTACAGGAAGCTTTCTTT
abundance: NA; v_gene: TRBV5-1; d_gene: TRBD2; j_gene: TRBJ2-1; CDR3aa: CASSWSSGDYNEQFF; CDR3nt: TGCGCCAGCAGTTGGTCTAGCGGGGATTACAATGAGCAGTTCTTC
abundance: NA; v_gene: TRBV19; d_gene: TRBD2; j_gene: TRBJ2-1; CDR3aa: CASRKREGLDEQFF; CDR3nt: TGTGCCAGTAGGAAGCGGGAGGGCCTGGATGAGCAGTTCTTC
abundance: NA; v_gene: TRBV5-6; d_gene: NA; j_gene: TRBJ2-7; CDR3aa: CASSPDSAGYEQYF; CDR3nt: TGTGCCAGCAGCCCAGACAGCGCCGGCTACGAGCAGTACTTC
abundance: NA; v_gene: TRBV2; d_gene: TRBD2; j_gene: TRBJ2-1; CDR3aa: CASSGTSGRASYNEQFF; CDR3nt: TGTGCCAGCAGTGGGACTAGCGGGAGGGCCAGCTACAATGAGCAGTTCTTC
abundance: NA; v_gene: TRBV29-1; d_gene: NA; j_gene: TRBJ2-3; CDR3aa: CSVVGETSTDTQYF; CDR3nt: TGCAGCGTTGTGGGAGAGACTAGCACAGATACGCAGTATTTT
abundance: NA; v_gene: TRBV15; d_gene: NA; j_gene: TRBJ2-1; CDR3aa: CATSRDTAAYNEQFF; CDR3nt: TGTGCCACCAGCAGGGACACAGCAGCCTACAATGAGCAGTTCTTC
abundance: few; v_gene: TRBV10-1; d_gene: NA; j_gene: TRBJ1-1; CDR3aa: CASSDPGAANTEAFF; CDR3nt: TGCGCCAGCAGTGACCCAGGGGCGGCGAACACTGAAGCTTTCTTT
abundance: NA; v_gene: TRBV19; d_gene: NA; j_gene: TRBJ2-1; CDR3aa: CATENGGSSYNEQFF; CDR3nt: TGTGCCACCGAGAACGGGGGAAGCTCCTACAATGAGCAGTTCTTC
abundance: NA; v_gene: TRBV5-4; d_gene: NA; j_gene: TRBJ2-1; CDR3aa: CASSFGGRNEQFF; CDR3nt: TGTGCCAGCAGCTTTGGTGGGAGGAATGAGCAGTTCTTC
abundance: NA; v_gene: TRBV27; d_gene: NA; j_gene: TRBJ2-7; CDR3aa: CASSLRETNEQYF; CDR3nt: TGTGCCAGCAGTTTACGGGAGACTAACGAGCAGTACTTC
abundance: NA; v_gene: TRBV18; d_gene: TRBD2; j_gene: TRBJ2-7; CDR3aa: CASSDSGRSRYEQYF; CDR3nt: TGTGCCAGCTCAGATAGCGGGAGGAGTAGGTACGAGCAGTACTTC
abundance: few; v_gene: TRBV27; d_gene: NA; j_gene: TRBJ2-1; CDR3aa: CASSLLVGLNNEQFF; CDR3nt: TGTGCCAGCAGTTTATTAGTGGGACTCAACAATGAGCAGTTCTTC
abundance: few; v_gene: TRBV5-4; d_gene: TRBD2; j_gene: TRBJ2-7; CDR3aa: CASSLELAGDEQYF; CDR3nt: TGTGCCAGCAGCTTGGAACTAGCGGGAGACGAGCAGTACTTC
abundance: NA; v_gene: TRBV27; d_gene: TRBD1; j_gene: TRBJ2-2; CDR3aa: CASKPGQGATGELFF; CDR3nt: TGTGCCAGCAAGCCCGGACAGGGGGCCACCGGGGAGCTGTTTTTT
abundance: NA; v_gene: TRBV30; d_gene: NA; j_gene: TRBJ2-7; CDR3aa: CAWSVPGITYEQYF; CDR3nt: TGTGCCTGGAGTGTACCGGGAATAACGTACGAGCAGTACTTC
abundance: NA; v_gene: TRBV21-1; d_gene: NA; j_gene: TRBJ2-2; CDR3aa: CASSKPGTGRDTGELFF; CDR3nt: TGTGCCAGCAGCAAACCCGGGACAGGCCGCGACACCGGGGAGCTGTTTTTT
abundance: NA; v_gene: TRBV19; d_gene: NA; j_gene: TRBJ2-7; CDR3aa: CASSVDRYEQYF; CDR3nt: TGTGCCAGTAGCGTCGACAGATACGAGCAGTACTTC
abundance: NA; v_gene: TRBV5-4; d_gene: NA; j_gene: TRBJ2-2; CDR3aa: CASSLGLTQSTGELFF; CDR3nt: TGTGCCAGCAGCCTGGGCTTGACACAAAGCACCGGGGAGCTGTTTTTT
abundance: few; v_gene: TRBV19; d_gene: TRBD2; j_gene: TRBJ2-7; CDR3aa: CASSSAGVIYEQYF; CDR3nt: TGTGCCAGTAGTTCGGCGGGAGTAATCTACGAGCAGTACTTC
abundance: few; v_gene: TRBV7-9; d_gene: TRBD1; j_gene: TRBJ1-2; CDR3aa: CASSLVGGVGYTF; CDR3nt: TGTGCCAGCAGCTTAGTAGGGGGCGTTGGCTACACCTTC
abundance: NA; v_gene: TRBV6-5; d_gene: NA; j_gene: TRBJ2-7; CDR3aa: CASSYSSSETYEQYF; CDR3nt: TGTGCCAGCAGTTACTCATCAAGCGAAACCTACGAGCAGTACTTC
abundance: NA; v_gene: TRBV5-6; d_gene: NA; j_gene: TRBJ1-1; CDR3aa: CASSLGGSNEAFF; CDR3nt: TGTGCCAGCAGCTTGGGTGGCAGTAATGAAGCTTTCTTT
abundance: NA; v_gene: TRBV2; d_gene: NA; j_gene: TRBJ1-3; CDR3aa: CASSVSGATASSGNTIYF; CDR3nt: TGTGCCAGCAGTGTTTCAGGGGCCACTGCGAGCTCTGGAAACACCATATATTTT
abundance: NA; v_gene: TRBV5-1; d_gene: TRBD2; j_gene: TRBJ2-7; CDR3aa: CASSLLTGLADSSYEQYF; CDR3nt: TGCGCCAGCAGCTTGTTAACGGGACTAGCGGACAGCTCCTACGAGCAGTACTTC
abundance: NA; v_gene: TRBV6-1; d_gene: NA; j_gene: TRBJ1-1; CDR3aa: CASNRRESTEAFF; CDR3nt: TGTGCCAGCAACCGACGGGAGAGCACTGAAGCTTTCTTT
abundance: NA; v_gene: TRBV21-1; d_gene: NA; j_gene: TRBJ1-2; CDR3aa: CASSKDRGHGYTF; CDR3nt: TGTGCCAGCAGCAAAGACAGGGGGCATGGCTACACCTTC
abundance: few; v_gene: TRBV5-1; d_gene: NA; j_gene: TRBJ2-7; CDR3aa: CASSYQGPSYEQYF; CDR3nt: TGCGCCAGCAGCTACCAGGGGCCCTCCTACGAGCAGTACTTC
abundance: NA; v_gene: TRBV7-9; d_gene: NA; j_gene: TRBJ1-5; CDR3aa: CASSLGGQYSNQPQHF; CDR3nt: TGTGCCAGCAGCTTAGGAGGACAATATAGCAATCAGCCCCAGCATTTT
abundance: once; v_gene: TRBV12-5; d_gene: NA; j_gene: TRBJ2-3; CDR3aa: CASGLVLGGPGDTQYF; CDR3nt: TGTGCTAGTGGTTTGGTACTGGGGGGGCCGGGAGATACGCAGTATTTT
abundance: NA; v_gene: TRBV27; d_gene: NA; j_gene: TRBJ2-5; CDR3aa: CASSSAAGDSTQYF; CDR3nt: TGTGCCAGCAGTTCTGCAGCCGGGGATTCGACCCAGTACTTC